This entry concerns a single T cell receptor beta chain. The antigen remains unidentified. The data were obtained in a study of T cells in lung cancer brain metastases. Findings of the study overall: The complete infiltrating T cell repertoire may not have been retrieved from FFPE.

Between about 2.24 and 4.92 ug genomic DNA went in, equal for pairs. Profiling relied on immunoSEQ multiplex PCR, and the TCRdb table lists in-frame clones only, not all of them. Altogether about 4,200 clones are present, 70% to 90% being singletons, with the ten largest covering over 8%. Trimming stripped 6 bases from V and 0 bases from J, with 9 bases between. The CDR3 loop spans 13 amino acids. Per the germline V gene, CDR1 is WNHNN and CDR2 is SYGVQD (reference sequence). The receptor's source is a man aged 55 to 70 with non-small cell lung cancer. The V and J genes are TRBV10-1 and TRBJ2-7, with D maybe TRBD1 (6 bases). The sequencing input was tumor tissue from the primary lung tumor. CDR3 bases: TGCGCCAGCAGCCGGGACAACTCCTACGAGCAGTACTTC. This translates into CASSRDNSYEQYF.